What follows are 8 T cell receptor beta chains derived from one specimen sequenced in a study of blood T cell repertoires in COVID-19. Repertoires were generated with immunoSEQ multiplex PCR, while TCRdb's copy carries only in-frame clones and drops some. The repertoire holds over 100,000 clones, with more than 85% as singletons. The specimen was peripheral blood. The receptors here all came from a man aged 18 to 29 with acute or convalescent COVID-19.

A few counts support this clone. V is TRBV6-1 and J is TRBJ2-2; 12 bases fit TRBD2. In germline, CDR1 is MNHNS, CDR2 SASEGT. J was trimmed by 5 bases and V by 4 bases; bases with no gene match: 8. The CDR3 length is 17 residues. CDR3 protein: CASSGWLAGGHTGELFF. CDR3 nucleotide sequence: TGTGCCAGCAGTGGTTGGCTAGCGGGGGGGCATACCGGGGAGCTGTTTTTT.

The chain recombines TRBV5-6 with TRBJ1-1; 9 bases are shared with TRBD1. With 0 bases clipped from V and 7 bases from J, the junction kept 4 bases outside the gene matches. CDR1 and CDR2 (germline): SGHDT, YYEEEE. This CDR3 contains 14 residues. Here the CDR3 reads CASSLGTGDIEAFF. The CDR3 DNA reads as TGTGCCAGCAGCTTGGGGACAGGGGATATTGAAGCTTTCTTT.

This chain joins TRBV19 and TRBJ2-1; D uncertain. V was cut by 6 bases and J by 8 bases, with 17 bases left in between. The CDR3 has 14 amino acids. Germline lookup yields CDR1 LNHDA and CDR2 SQIVND (reference sequence). CDR3 nucleotide sequence: TGTGCCAGTAGGTGGGTGGATGGTGAGGATGAGCAGTTCTTC. Its protein product is CASRWVDGEDEQFF.

The chain has TRBV4-2 and TRBJ1-1; D is undetermined. Between the trimmed V and J ends, which lost 1 base and 3 bases, there was a span of 12 bases. The CDR3 runs to 15 residues. Germline loops: CDR1 LGHNA, CDR2 YNFKEQ. CDR3 DNA sequence: TGTGCCAGCAGCCAAGTCAGCGGGGTCTACACTGAAGCTTTCTTT. This translates into CASSQVSGVYTEAFF.

The V gene is TRBV7-2, the J gene TRBJ1-5, with D uncertain. Trimming took 1 base from V and 4 from J, leaving 8 bases between them. Germline assignment: CDR1 SGHTA and CDR2 FQGNSA. The CDR3 has 14 amino acids. CDR3 region: CASSLESQNQPQHF. DNA for the CDR3: TGTGCCAGCAGCTTAGAGAGCCAAAATCAGCCCCAGCATTTT. The full variable domain, rest sourced from reference TRBV7-2 and TRBJ1-5, is GAGVSQSPSNKVTEKGKDVELRCDPISGHTALYWYRQSLGQGLEFLIYFQGNSAPDKSGLPSDRFSAERTGGSVSTLTIQRTQQEDSAVYLCASSLESQNQPQHFGDGTRLSIL.

The rearrangement links TRBV18 to TRBJ2-5; TRBD1 matches at 8 bases. Germline V gene lookup returns CDR1 KGHSH and CDR2 LQKENI. There are 15 residues in the CDR3. V was pared by 3 bases and J by 4 bases, with 7 bases of the junction left unmatched. The CDR3 region has the DNA TGTGCCAGCTCACCGTCAGAACAGGGGGGAGAGACCCAGTACTTC. It specifies CASSPSEQGGETQYF.

The chain is built from TRBV9 and TRBJ2-3; a possible D gene is TRBD1 (5 bases). The CDR3 runs to 16 residues. Germline V lookup: CDR1 SGDLS, CDR2 YYNGEE. Trimming took off 2 bases at V and 0 bases at J, with 13 bases between the two ends. This CDR3 is CASSVDSLSSTDTQYF. Here the CDR3 DNA reads TGTGCCAGCAGCGTCGACAGCTTATCTAGCACAGATACGCAGTATTTT.

The CDR3 sequence is CASSQEGGLGSGKENTEAFF. The CDR3 coding sequence is TGCGCCAGCAGCCAAGAAGGTGGGTTAGGGTCGGGAAAAGAAAACACTGAAGCTTTCTTT. The chain couples TRBV4-1 to TRBJ1-1; D not certain. CDR1 and CDR2 from the germline V gene are MGHRA and YSYEKL. Deletions cut 0 bases from V and 2 bases from J, with 25 bases between. This CDR3 spans 20 amino acids.